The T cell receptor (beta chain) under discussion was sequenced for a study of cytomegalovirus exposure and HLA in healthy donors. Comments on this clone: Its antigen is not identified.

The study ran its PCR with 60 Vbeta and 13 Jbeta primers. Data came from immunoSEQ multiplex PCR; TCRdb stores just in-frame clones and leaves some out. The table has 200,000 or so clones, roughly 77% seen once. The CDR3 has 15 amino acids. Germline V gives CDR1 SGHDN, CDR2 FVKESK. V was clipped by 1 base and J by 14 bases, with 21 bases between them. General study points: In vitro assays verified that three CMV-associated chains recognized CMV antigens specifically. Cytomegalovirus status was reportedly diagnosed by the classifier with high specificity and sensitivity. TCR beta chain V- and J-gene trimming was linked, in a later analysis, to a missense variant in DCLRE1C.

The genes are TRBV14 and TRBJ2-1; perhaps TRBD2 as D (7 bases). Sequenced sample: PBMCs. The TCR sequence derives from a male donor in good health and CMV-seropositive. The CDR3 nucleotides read TGTGCCAGCAGCCAAGCAGGGGCTTTTAGAGGGGGGGAGTTCTTC. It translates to CASSQAGAFRGGEFF.